This paragraph reports one T cell receptor (beta chain). The same CDR3 can be traced to other DNA sequences in this sample. The data originate from a study of blood T cell repertoires in COVID-19. Study details: Sources were T cells, B-cell-depleted T cells, or PBMCs; the material itself was cDNA or gDNA.

As processed by the authors: Quantification of nucleated cells was approximated via reference gene primer amplification. The protocol was immunoSEQ multiplex PCR, while the TCRdb copy is restricted to in-frame clones and leaves out a portion. Clone size and the V and J calls come from that table; the DNA yielded D and trimming. The sample includes almost 80,000 clones, about 93% seen only once; the top ten take 0.65% to 0.95%. This CDR3 spans 13 amino acids. V lost 2 bases, J lost 5 bases, and 7 bases lay in between. Germline V lookup: CDR1 LNHNV, CDR2 YYDKDF (reference sequence). Sequenced sample: peripheral blood. The receptor's source is a woman aged 80 or older with acute or convalescent COVID-19. The chain recombines TRBV15 with TRBJ1-5; the D is unclear. The CDR3 region has the DNA TGTGCCACCAGCAGACAGAAAGATCAGCCCCAGCATTTT. Encoded protein: CATSRQKDQPQHF.